Described below is a single TCR beta chain sequence and its context. Clones were read by immunoSEQ multiplex PCR, and TCRdb kept only the in-frame ones, dropping some. The sample gives about 130,000 clones, around 93% of which show up once; roughly 9.4% is in the top ten. This record belongs to a study of control samples from healthy donors and cancer patients. The germline V gene encodes CDR1 MGHRA and CDR2 YSYEKL. The CDR3 is made up of 15 amino acids. Trimming removed 0 bases at V and 3 bases at J, with 11 bases between. Sequenced input: blood. The genes are TRBV4-1 and TRBJ1-1; TRBD1 is a possible D gene (6 bases). The TCR was taken from a man younger than 35 in good health. The chain's CDR3 is CASSQERGRDTEAFF. The CDR3 coding sequence is TGCGCCAGCAGCCAAGAGCGGGGGCGGGACACTGAAGCTTTCTTT.